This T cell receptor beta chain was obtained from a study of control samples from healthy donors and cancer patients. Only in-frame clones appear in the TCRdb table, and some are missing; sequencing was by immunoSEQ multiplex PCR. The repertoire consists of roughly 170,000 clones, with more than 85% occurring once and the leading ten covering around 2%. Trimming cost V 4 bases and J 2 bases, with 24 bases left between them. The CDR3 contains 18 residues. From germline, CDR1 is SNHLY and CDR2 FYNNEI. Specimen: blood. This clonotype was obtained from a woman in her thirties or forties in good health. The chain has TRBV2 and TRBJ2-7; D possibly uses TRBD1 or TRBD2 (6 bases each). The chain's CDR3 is CASSGGTGATTTAYEQYF. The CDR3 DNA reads TGTGCCAGCAGTGGGGGTACGGGGGCCACCACCACGGCCTACGAGCAGTACTTC.